This T cell receptor beta chain was observed in a study of Graves' ophthalmopathy and Graves' hyperthyroidism. This clonotype was detected many times. RNA transcripts served as template for amplifying TCR beta CDR3 sequences. RT-PCR with HTBI primers came first, then second-round multiplex PCR. TCRdb redid the calling of the multiplex PCR reads with MiXCR, one entry per CDR3 protein. The sample lists about 220,000 distinct CDR3 sequences, under 25% occurring once. Out of around 10 ml of fresh peripheral blood, PBMCs were obtained. This clonotype originated in a woman aged 45-59 years with Graves' ophthalmopathy. Material: peripheral blood.

DNA of the CDR3: TGCAGTGCTCAGAGGGGGACAGACAATCAGCCCCAGCATTTT. It is translated as CSAQRGTDNQPQHF. J is TRBJ1-5 and V is TRBV20-1; 7 bases align to TRBD1. The CDR3 totals 14 residues. V shed 5 bases, J shed 3 bases, and the junction held 7 bases outside the gene matches. CDR1 is DFQATT and CDR2 is SNEGSKA in the germline V gene (reference sequence).